These 13 T cell receptor beta chains share one sample of origin, sequenced in a study of beta chain features in type 1 diabetes. Expressed TCRB transcripts were sequenced after all isolated RNA was converted to cDNA. Clones were read by immunoSEQ multiplex PCR, and TCRdb kept only the in-frame ones, dropping some. The table shows 350,000 to 400,000 clones, with roughly 16% occurring only once. The sequencing input was naive CD4+ T cells from blood. These receptors all come from a woman aged 18 to 35 in good health.

This chain links TRBV4-2 with TRBJ2-3; tentative D call: TRBD2 (6 bases). V was clipped by 1 base and J by 5 bases, with 10 bases between them. This CDR3 has 14 residues. Germline V gives CDR1 LGHNA, CDR2 YNFKEQ. This CDR3 is CASSQVISGDTQYF. The CDR3, as DNA: TGTGCCAGCAGCCAAGTTATTAGCGGAGATACGCAGTATTTT.

J is TRBJ2-3 and V is TRBV6-6, with 11 bases aligning to TRBD2. The CDR3 consists of 16 residues. The J segment lost 2 bases and the V segment lost 5 bases, leaving 6 bases of the junction unmatched. The germline CDR1 and CDR2 sequences are MNHNY and SVGAGI (reference sequence). The CDR3: CASSGRLAGNTDTQYF. The CDR3 DNA reads TGTGCCAGCAGTGGAAGACTAGCGGGGAACACAGATACGCAGTATTTT.

The V gene is TRBV7-2, the J gene TRBJ1-2; 8 nucleotides align to TRBD1. In germline, CDR1 is SGHTA, CDR2 FQGNSA. The CDR3 is 13 residues long. V trimming: 4 bases; J trimming: 8 bases; junction bases outside the gene matches: 6. The CDR3 DNA follows: TGTGCCAGCAGCTCAGACAGGGGAGGAGGCTACACCTTC. Protein: CASSSDRGGGYTF. Full variable domain (rest looked up from reference TRBV7-2 and TRBJ1-2): GAGVSQSPSNKVTEKGKDVELRCDPISGHTALYWYRQSLGQGLEFLIYFQGNSAPDKSGLPSDRFSAERTGGSVSTLTIQRTQQEDSAVYLCASSSDRGGGYTFGSGTRLTVV.

This clone was counted a few times. The rearrangement links TRBV29-1 to TRBJ1-1, with TRBD1 matching over 11 bases. CDR3 length equals 18 residues. Germline V gene lookup returns CDR1 SQVTM and CDR2 ANQGSEA. V shed 5 bases, J shed 1 base, and the junction held 15 bases outside the gene matches. CDR3 coding DNA: TGCAGCGTTTTTCCTCGTCCGGGACAGGGGGAGGGGAACACTGAAGCTTTCTTT. Protein product: CSVFPRPGQGEGNTEAFF.

This clone showed up just a few times. This sequence joins TRBV7-9 and TRBJ2-1; 14 positions agree with TRBD2. The CDR3 has 19 residues. The germline CDR1 and CDR2 sequences are SEHNR and FQNEAQ (reference sequence). V dropped 6 bases and J dropped 3; count of bases not matched to a gene: 13. The CDR3 DNA is TGTGCCAGCAGACACTCCGGGACTAGCGGGAGCACAGGCTACAATGAGCAGTTCTTC. Its protein is CASRHSGTSGSTGYNEQFF.

This clone came up a few times. The chain has TRBV9 and TRBJ2-1; 10 bases align to TRBD2. The CDR3 covers 16 residues. Trimming cost V 4 bases and J 4 bases; bases outside gene matches: 8. Germline V gene lookup returns CDR1 SGDLS and CDR2 YYNGEE. The CDR3 loop reads CASSLTGLANYNEQFF. The CDR3 DNA follows: TGTGCCAGCAGCCTCACGGGACTAGCGAATTACAATGAGCAGTTCTTC.

This clone was seen a handful of times. The chain employs TRBV30 and TRBJ2-3; 7 nucleotides agree with TRBD1. The CDR3 length is 13 residues. Germline V gene data show CDR1 as GTSNPN and CDR2 as SVGIG (reference sequence). With V trimmed by 1 base and J by 4 bases, 2 bases remained unmatched. For the CDR3, the DNA is TGTGCCTGGAGTGACAGGGGACCAGATACGCAGTATTTT. Amino acid sequence: CAWSDRGPDTQYF.

This clone has more than one count but fewer than ten. The genes are TRBV28 and TRBJ2-2; 7 bases line up with TRBD2. CDR1 is MDHEN and CDR2 is SYDVKM in the germline V gene. With V trimmed by 11 bases and J by 3 bases, 12 bases remained unmatched. There are 15 residues in the CDR3. CDR3 in amino acids: CAYAGGRTYTGELFF. The CDR3 DNA sequence: TGTGCCTATGCGGGCGGGAGAACTTACACCGGGGAGCTGTTTTTT.

This clone came up a few times. The chain carries TRBV5-4 and TRBJ1-1; 7 positions agree with TRBD1. V shed 1 base, J shed 4 bases, and the junction held 4 bases outside the gene matches. This CDR3 is 14 amino acids long. CDR1 and CDR2 (germline): SGHNT, YYREEE (reference sequence). The CDR3: CASSLPQGGTEAFF. Here the CDR3 DNA reads TGTGCCAGCAGCTTGCCGCAGGGGGGCACTGAAGCTTTCTTT. Full variable domain (missing parts from reference TRBV5-4 and TRBJ1-1): ETGVTQSPTHLIKTRGQQVTLRCSSQSGHNTVSWYQQALGQGPQFIFQYYREEENGRGNFPPRFSGLQFPNYSSELNVNALELDDSALYLCASSLPQGGTEAFFGQGTRLTVV.

This clone was detected only a few times. The V and J genes are TRBV30 and TRBJ1-4; TRBD1 agrees at 7 bases. The CDR3 has 13 amino acids. V shed 4 bases, J shed 4 bases, and the junction held 3 bases outside the gene matches. Germline-derived CDR1 and CDR2 are GTSNPN and SVGIG (reference sequence). The CDR3 is CAWTGQFNEKLFF. CDR3 sequence (DNA): TGTGCCTGGACGGGACAGTTTAATGAAAAACTGTTTTTT.

This clone was counted between two and nine times. The chain uses TRBV19 and TRBJ1-1, with D possibly matching TRBD1 (5 bases). Trimming pared 3 bases from V and 0 bases from J, leaving 14 bases between. This CDR3 is built from 16 residues. Germline V gene data show CDR1 as LNHDA and CDR2 as SQIVND (reference sequence). CDR3 in amino acids: CASSIARQSMNTEAFF. CDR3 DNA: TGTGCCAGTAGTATCGCCCGACAGTCTATGAACACTGAAGCTTTCTTT.

This clone was seen more than once but under ten times. The V and J genes are TRBV9 and TRBJ2-5, with 7 bases that match TRBD1. CDR3 size: 15 residues. Trimming at V came to 0 bases and at J to 9 bases, leaving 11 bases not matched to a gene. Germline V gene lookup returns CDR1 SGDLS and CDR2 YYNGEE. The CDR3 DNA is TGTGCCAGCAGCGTAGCCGGACAGGTCCCCGAGCCCCAGTACTTC. Translation gives CASSVAGQVPEPQYF. The variable domain in full, with the rest retrieved from reference TRBV9 and TRBJ2-5, is DSGVTQTPKHLITATGQRVTLRCSPRSGDLSVYWYQQSLDQGLQFLIQYYNGEERAKGNILERFSAQQFPDLHSELNLSSLELGDSALYFCASSVAGQVPEPQYFGPGTRLLVL.

This clone has a handful of counts. This rearrangement joins TRBV28 to TRBJ2-2; possibly TRBD1 for D (6 bases). This CDR3 is built from 12 residues. Per germline, CDR1 MDHEN and CDR2 SYDVKM. The V and J ends lost 7 bases and 13 bases respectively, with 16 bases between them. Here the CDR3 DNA reads TGTGCCAGCAATTTTGCACAGGGCGGGCTGTTTTTT. Translated, it gives CASNFAQGGLFF.